Listed below are T cell receptor beta chains from one sample, sequenced in a study of neurological immune-mediated disorders. One entry per CDR3 protein results from TCRdb running MiXCR on the 5' RACE reads. The table lists approximately 41,000 distinct CDR3 sequences, around 2.5% of them singletons. The sequencing input was PBMCs. Every receptor here comes from a man in his thirties or forties with multiple sclerosis. CDR3s include the opening cysteine and the closing phenylalanine or tryptophan. Each record gives: D gene, CDR3 length, J gene, clone size, V gene, CDR3 DNA, CDR3 protein. The D gene is left open where the match is weak. Not all rows give a size; the values are once, few, many and, for expanded clones, a class.

>TRBD2|17|TRBJ2-1|many|TRBV5-1
TGCGCCAGCAGCTTGGTAGCGGGAGCCGGCCCCTACAATGAGCAGTTCTTC
CASSLVAGAGPYNEQFF
>.|15|TRBJ1-4|many|TRBV7-2
TGTGCCAGCAGCGCCGGGGGTAGGACTAATGAAAAACTGTTTTTT
CASSAGGRTNEKLFF
>.|11|TRBJ2-7|many|TRBV20-1
TGCAGTGCCCCCGCTAGAGGCGAGCAGTACTTC
CSAPARGEQYF
>.|13|TRBJ2-2|many|TRBV12-3/TRBV12-4
TGTGCCAGCAGGGAGACCCGCACCGGGGAGCTGTTTTTT
CASRETRTGELFF
>.|16|TRBJ2-3|many|TRBV5-1
TGCGCCAGCAGCCGCGGCCAGGGCATTAGCACAGATACGCAGTATTTT
CASSRGQGISTDTQYF
>.|18|TRBJ2-1|many|TRBV7-2
TGTGCCAGCAGCTTAGTGAATAGCGCCAGGAGCTCCTACAATGAGCAGTTCTTC
CASSLVNSARSSYNEQFF
>.|17|TRBJ2-7|.|TRBV12-2
TGTGCAAGTCGCTTAGCTCTCCTCGGCAGGAGCTCCTACGAGCAGTACTTC
CASRLALLGRSSYEQYF
>.|12|TRBJ2-1|many|TRBV6-5
TGTGCCAGCAGCCGAGCCTACAATGAGCAGTTCTTC
CASSRAYNEQFF
>.|13|TRBJ2-5|many|TRBV20-1
TGCAGTGCTCCGAGGACGGAAACAGAGACCCAGTACTTC
CSAPRTETETQYF
>TRBD2|15|TRBJ2-3|many|TRBV28
TGTGCCAGCACCTTTCAGGCTAGCGGTTCTGATACGCAGTATTTT
CASTFQASGSDTQYF
>TRBD2|19|TRBJ2-1|many|TRBV20-1
TGCAGTGCTAGAGATAAAGGACAGACGCTAGCGGGGTACTACAATGAGCAGTTCTTC
CSARDKGQTLAGYYNEQFF
>TRBD2|14|TRBJ2-1|many|TRBV20-1
TGCAGTGCTAGGATAGCGGGAGTAAGGAATGAGCAGTTCTTC
CSARIAGVRNEQFF
>.|12|TRBJ2-5|many|TRBV20-1
TGCAGTGCTAGCCCAGGGTATGAGACCCAGTACTTC
CSASPGYETQYF
>TRBD1|13|TRBJ1-5|many|TRBV5-4
TGTGCCAGCAGCCCGGACAGGGGAGAGCCCCAGCATTTT
CASSPDRGEPQHF
>.|11|TRBJ2-7|many|TRBV29-1
TGCAGCGTGTGGTTCGGCGACGAGCAGTACTTC
CSVWFGDEQYF
>TRBD1|13|TRBJ2-3|many|TRBV7-2
TGTGCCAGCAGCCCCCACAGGGGAGATACGCAGTATTTT
CASSPHRGDTQYF
>.|13|TRBJ2-5|medium-sized|TRBV5-1
TGCGCCAGCAGCTGGGACCCCGGCGGGACCCAGTACTTC
CASSWDPGGTQYF
>TRBD2|17|TRBJ2-2|many|TRBV3-1
TGTGCCAGCAGCTGGCACACCCTAGCGGGAGCAACCGGGGAGCTGTTTTTT
CASSWHTLAGATGELFF
>.|11|TRBJ2-7|many|TRBV7-2
TGTGCCAGCAGCACCTTCGACGAGCAGTACTTC
CASSTFDEQYF
>.|15|TRBJ2-2|.|TRBV18
TGTGCCAGCTCACCACCAGGGCGGGTCTCCGGGGAGCTGTTTTTT
CASSPPGRVSGELFF
>.|18|TRBJ2-3|few|TRBV20-1
TGCAGTGCCAGCGAACGTCGAAGCGGGCCCCAGAGATTGAATACGCAGTATTTT
CSASERRSGPQRLNTQYF
>TRBD1|19|TRBJ1-6|many|TRBV7-3
TGTGCCAGCAGCTTAACCCCAGGGGGGCCTTACTTAAAGAATTCACCCCTCCACTTT
CASSLTPGGPYLKNSPLHF
>.|15|TRBJ2-3|many|TRBV27
TGTGCCAGCAGTTTAATGGGCTTTAGCACAGATACGCAGTATTTT
CASSLMGFSTDTQYF
>.|13|TRBJ1-3|many|TRBV7-9
TGTGCCAGCAGCTTAGCTCCGGGAGACACCATATATTTT
CASSLAPGDTIYF
>.|13|TRBJ2-5|many|TRBV7-2
TGTGCCAGCAGCTTAGGGCAGGTGGAGACCCAGTACTTC
CASSLGQVETQYF
>.|15|TRBJ2-6|many|TRBV7-2
TGTGCCAGCACCCTCAGGGTCCCTGGGGCCAACGTCCTGACTTTC
CASTLRVPGANVLTF
>TRBD2|14|TRBJ2-2|many|TRBV20-1
TGCAGTGCCGGGAGGTCGGGGAGGGCCGGGGAGCTGTTTTTT
CSAGRSGRAGELFF
>.|14|TRBJ2-2|medium-sized|TRBV25-1
TGTGCCAGCAGTGAGGGGGAGGACACCGGGGAGCTGTTTTTT
CASSEGEDTGELFF
>.|15|TRBJ2-2|many|TRBV20-1
TGCAGTGCTGAAGGACTCGGAGTGAACACCGGGGAGCTGTTTTTT
CSAEGLGVNTGELFF
>.|16|TRBJ1-2|many|TRBV7-9
TGTGCCAGCAGCGCGCAGGAGAGGGGAGGCGACTATGGCTACACCTTC
CASSAQERGGDYGYTF
>.|14|TRBJ2-2|many|TRBV3-1
TGTGCCAGCAGCCAACGCAGTAACACCGGGGAGCTGTTTTTT
CASSQRSNTGELFF
>TRBD1|15|TRBJ2-2|many|TRBV12-3/TRBV12-4
TGTGCCAGCAGTGGACAGGAAAGAGGAACCGGGGAGCTGTTTTTT
CASSGQERGTGELFF
>.|17|TRBJ1-2|many|TRBV4-1
TGCGCCAGCAGCCAAACCTCAGTGGTCCTAGGAACTTATGGCTACACCTTC
CASSQTSVVLGTYGYTF
>TRBD1|15|TRBJ2-2|many|TRBV15
TGTGCCACCAGCAAAGGGACACCAGGGGGAAGGGAGCTGTTTTTT
CATSKGTPGGRELFF
>TRBD1|17|TRBJ2-5|many|TRBV20-1
TGCAGTGCTAGAGTTCCTCGGCCGGGACAGGGGGCAGAGACCCAGTACTTC
CSARVPRPGQGAETQYF
>TRBD2|15|TRBJ2-7|many|TRBV27
TGTGCCAGCAGTGCCTCAGCGGGGTCTCCTAACGAGCAGTACTTC
CASSASAGSPNEQYF
>.|14|TRBJ1-1|many|TRBV20-1
TGCAGTGCTATTAGGCCGAACCAGAACACTGAAGCTTTCTTT
CSAIRPNQNTEAFF
>TRBD2|15|TRBJ2-1|many|TRBV2
TGTGCCAGCAGTCGGACTAGCGGGAGCTACAATGAGCAGTTCTTC
CASSRTSGSYNEQFF
>.|13|TRBJ1-5|many|TRBV7-2
TGTGCCAGCAGCTTTTCTAAGAATCAGCCCCAGCATTTT
CASSFSKNQPQHF
>.|15|TRBJ1-5|many|TRBV27
TGTGCCAGCAGTTTACGCAGTGATAGCAATCAGCCCCAGCATTTT
CASSLRSDSNQPQHF
>TRBD1|13|TRBJ2-7|many|TRBV20-1
TGCAGTGCTTGGACAGGGGACTCCTACGAGCAGTACTTC
CSAWTGDSYEQYF
>.|14|TRBJ1-5|many|TRBV6-6
TGTGCCAGCAGTTCCGGACCGAGCAATCAGCCCCAGCATTTT
CASSSGPSNQPQHF